In this sample, the clone carrying this T cell receptor beta chain turned up a few times. V lost 1 base, J lost 3 bases, and 13 bases lay in between. Per the germline V gene, CDR1 is MGHRA and CDR2 is YSYEKL. The CDR3 has 15 amino acids. In building TCR beta libraries, iRepertoire HTBI primers were used together with Arm-PCR of CDR3 regions. TCRdb processed the multiplex PCR reads anew with MiXCR; each CDR3 protein has one entry. The sample carries about 540,000 distinct CDR3 sequences, approximately 13% recorded once. These data are taken from a study of regulatory T cells in long-lasting Graves disease. About the research overall: Graves' cases, newly diagnosed, had used antithyroid drugs under 3 months.

Time point defined: newly diagnosed GD, antithyroid drugs for less than 3 months. The TCR library used RNA extracted from PBMCs. These data also featured in a second study, about T cells in Graves' hyperthyroidism and ophthalmopathy. That paper adds: It was a median 6.5 months before onset that the model predicted ophthalmopathy.

This material consisted of peripheral blood mononuclear cells (PBMCs), taken at new diagnosis, from a patient treated with antithyroid drugs. The genes are TRBV4-1 and TRBJ2-7; TRBD1 might be the D (6 bases). The clonotype was recovered from a young man with Graves disease. The CDR3 sequence: CASSQAPGQIYEQYF. The CDR3 coding sequence is TGCGCCAGCAGCCAAGCCCCGGGACAAATCTACGAGCAGTACTTC.